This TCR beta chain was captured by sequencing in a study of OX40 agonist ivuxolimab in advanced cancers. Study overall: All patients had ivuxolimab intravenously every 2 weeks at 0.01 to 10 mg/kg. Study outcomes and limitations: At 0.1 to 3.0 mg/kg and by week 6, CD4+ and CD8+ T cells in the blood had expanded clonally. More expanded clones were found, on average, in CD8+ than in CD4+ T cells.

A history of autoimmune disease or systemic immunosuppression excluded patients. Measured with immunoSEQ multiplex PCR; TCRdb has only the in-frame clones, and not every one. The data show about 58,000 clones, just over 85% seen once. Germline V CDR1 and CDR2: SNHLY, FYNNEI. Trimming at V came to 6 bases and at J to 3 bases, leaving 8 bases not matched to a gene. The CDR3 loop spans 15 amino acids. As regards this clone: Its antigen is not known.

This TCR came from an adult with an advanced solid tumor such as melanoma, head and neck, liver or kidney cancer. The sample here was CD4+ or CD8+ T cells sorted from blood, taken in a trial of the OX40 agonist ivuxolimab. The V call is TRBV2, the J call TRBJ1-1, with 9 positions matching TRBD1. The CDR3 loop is CASRATGGRYTEAFF. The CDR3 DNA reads TGTGCCAGCAGGGCAACAGGGGGCCGGTACACTGAAGCTTTCTTT.